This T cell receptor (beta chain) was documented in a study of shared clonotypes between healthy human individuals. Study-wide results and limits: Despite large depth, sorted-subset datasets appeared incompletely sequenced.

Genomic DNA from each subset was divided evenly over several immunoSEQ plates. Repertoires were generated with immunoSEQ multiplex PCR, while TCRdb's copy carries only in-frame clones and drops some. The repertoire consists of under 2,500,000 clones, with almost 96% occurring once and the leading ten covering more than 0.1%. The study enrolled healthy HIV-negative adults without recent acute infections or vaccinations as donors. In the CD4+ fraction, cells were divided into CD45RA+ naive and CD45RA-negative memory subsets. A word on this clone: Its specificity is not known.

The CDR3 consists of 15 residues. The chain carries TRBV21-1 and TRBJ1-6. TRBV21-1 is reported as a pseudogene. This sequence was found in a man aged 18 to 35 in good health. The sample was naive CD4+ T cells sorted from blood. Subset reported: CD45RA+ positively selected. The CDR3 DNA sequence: TGTGCCAGCAGCATCCGGAGATTTTATAATTCACCCCTCCACTTT. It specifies CASSIRRFYNSPLHF.